These 26 T cell receptor beta chains were sequenced from one sample in a study of cytomegalovirus exposure and HLA in healthy donors. PCR involved 60 Vbeta and 13 Jbeta primers. The data were produced by immunoSEQ multiplex PCR, yet TCRdb's version contains in-frame clones alone and is incomplete. Of over 85,000 clones detected, around 85% appear once; the ten largest clones hold less than 7.5%. The sequencing input was PBMCs. These receptor sequences come from a man younger than 45 in good health and CMV-seropositive.

The chain links TRBV12-2 to TRBJ1-2; no check of the table's D call, TRBD1, against the DNA was made. TRBV12-2 is marked as a pseudogene. The CDR3 spans 15 residues. The CDR3 here is CASRPAVGANYGYTF. The CDR3 DNA follows: TGTGCAAGTCGCCCTGCGGTAGGGGCTAACTATGGCTACACCTTC.

V gene TRBV5-1 combines with J gene TRBJ2-1, with 8 bases aligning to TRBD2. The germline CDR1 and CDR2 sequences are SGHRS and YFSETQ. V shed 1 base, J shed 3 bases, and the junction held 6 bases outside the gene matches. The CDR3 contains 16 residues. As DNA, the CDR3 is TGCGCCAGCAGCTTGCAGGCGCGGGGGGACTACAATGAGCAGTTCTTC. Its protein is CASSLQARGDYNEQFF.

This rearrangement joins TRBV29-1 to TRBJ2-1, with a weak D call TRBD1 (6 bases). Germline assignment: CDR1 SQVTM and CDR2 ANQGSEA. Trimming left V 1 base short and J 5 bases short, with 12 bases between. The CDR3 has 14 amino acids. CDR3 amino acids: CSVEVVNRDNEQFF. The CDR3 DNA sequence: TGCAGCGTTGAAGTAGTGAACAGGGACAATGAGCAGTTCTTC.

The genes are TRBV6-5 and TRBJ1-4; 7 nucleotides align to TRBD1. V gave up 6 bases and J gave up 6 bases; unmatched junction bases: 10. The CDR3 is 15 amino acids. In germline, CDR1 is MNHEY, CDR2 SVGAGI. For the CDR3, the DNA is TGTGCCAGCAGCTCCTCGGGACAGTTTCATGAAAAACTGTTTTTT. This codes for CASSSSGQFHEKLFF.

This clone appeared a few times. This chain links TRBV5-6 with TRBJ1-3; D perhaps matches TRBD1 (6 bases). Germline CDR1 and CDR2: SGHDT and YYEEEE. The CDR3 runs 15 residues. Trimming stripped 4 bases from V and 0 bases from J, with 11 bases between. CDR3 region: CASSTGTNSGNTIYF. The CDR3 coding sequence is TGTGCCAGCAGCACCGGGACAAACTCTGGAAACACCATATATTTT. Supplemented by reference TRBV5-6 and TRBJ1-3, the full variable domain reads DAGVTQSPTHLIKTRGQQVTLRCSPKSGHDTVSWYQQALGQGPQFIFQYYEEEERQRGNFPDRFSGHQFPNYSSELNVNALLLGDSALYLCASSTGTNSGNTIYFGEGSWLTVV.

V is TRBV7-3 and J is TRBJ2-3; D might be TRBD2 (6 bases). From germline, CDR1 is SGHTA and CDR2 FQGTGA. This CDR3 has 14 residues. V lost 5 bases to trimming and J lost 3 bases, with 12 bases between them. CDR3 residues: CASSQIAVTDTQYF. The CDR3 bases are TGTGCCAGCAGCCAAATAGCGGTTACAGATACGCAGTATTTT.

This clone occurred a few times. CDR3 sequence reads: CASSTAGTGGGETQYF. CDR3 DNA: TGTGCCAGCAGCACCGCCGGGACAGGGGGGGGAGAGACCCAGTACTTC. The V call is TRBV5-6, the J call TRBJ2-5, with TRBD1 identical over 11 bases. CDR3 length equals 16 residues. CDR1 and CDR2 from the germline V gene are SGHDT and YYEEEE. The J segment lost 4 bases and the V segment lost 4 bases, leaving 9 bases of the junction unmatched.

The rearrangement links TRBV2 to TRBJ1-5, with D maybe TRBD1 (6 bases). V was pared by 7 bases and J by 5 bases, with 15 bases between. There are 14 residues in the CDR3. Germline V CDR1 and CDR2: SNHLY, FYNNEI. The chain's CDR3 is CASTTGTMDQPQHF. CDR3 coding DNA: TGTGCCAGCACAACAGGGACGATGGATCAGCCCCAGCATTTT.

The chain joins TRBV5-1 to TRBJ2-5, with TRBD2 identical over 8 bases. V gave up 3 bases and J gave up 2 bases; unmatched junction bases: 9. Germline V CDR1 and CDR2: SGHRS, YFSETQ. The CDR3 is made up of 16 amino acids. The CDR3 is CASSWRGSGDQETQYF. The CDR3 DNA reads as TGCGCCAGCAGCTGGAGGGGTAGCGGGGATCAAGAGACCCAGTACTTC.

About this clone itself: Germline is not matched at one junction end, which may reflect a read error. The genes are TRBV30 and TRBJ1-1; maybe TRBD1 (5 bases). The CDR3 spans 18 residues. From germline, CDR1 is GTSNPN and CDR2 SVGIG (reference sequence). CDR3 in DNA: TGTACCTGGACCACCGACCAGGGCAGGGCGGTGGCGAACACTGAAGCTTTCTTT. Protein sequence: CTWTTDQGRAVANTEAFF.

The rearrangement joins TRBV9 to TRBJ1-1; D may be TRBD1 (5 bases). CDR1 is SGDLS, CDR2 YYNGEE, per germline. V lost 0 bases to trimming and J lost 3 bases, with 15 bases between them. This CDR3 spans 16 amino acids. The chain's CDR3 is CASSVAYQGLDTEAFF. The CDR3 nucleotides are TGTGCCAGCAGCGTAGCCTATCAGGGTCTGGACACTGAAGCTTTCTTT.

The chain is built from TRBV30 and TRBJ2-1; TRBD2 aligns across 10 bases. The CDR3 has 15 amino acids. The germline V gene has CDR1 GTSNPN and CDR2 SVGIG (reference sequence). Losses at the gene ends were 3 bases for V and 6 bases for J; bases not matched to a gene: 8. The CDR3 spells CAWRFSGGEINEQFF. The CDR3 nucleotides are TGTGCCTGGAGATTCAGCGGGGGGGAAATCAATGAGCAGTTCTTC.

The CDR3 DNA reads as TGTGCCAGTAGTATCGGAACAGTGATCAATGAGCAGTTCTTC. Translation gives CASSIGTVINEQFF. The J gene is TRBJ2-1, the V gene TRBV19; D is unclear. V dropped 3 bases and J dropped 6 bases, with 12 bases sitting between them. This CDR3 spans 14 amino acids. Germline V CDR1 and CDR2: LNHDA, SQIVND (reference sequence). The complete variable domain, with remaining parts taken from reference TRBV19 and TRBJ2-1, reads DGGITQSPKYLFRKEGQNVTLSCEQNLNHDAMYWYRQDPGQGLRLIYYSQIVNDFQKGDIAEGYSVSREKKESFPLTVTSAQKNPTAFYLCASSIGTVINEQFFGPGTRLTVL.

The chain joins TRBV4-3 to TRBJ2-2, with 8 bases that match TRBD1. Germline loops: CDR1 LGHNA, CDR2 YSLEER. The V and J ends lost 1 base and 6 bases, in that order; junction bases with no gene match: 7. The length of the CDR3 is 16 residues. CDR3 bases: TGCGCCAGCAGCCAAGCTTACAGGGGGTTGGCCGGGGAGCTGTTTTTT. Protein: CASSQAYRGLAGELFF.

The V gene is TRBV5-1, the J gene TRBJ2-3; 7 bases align to TRBD1. Per the germline V gene, CDR1 is SGHRS and CDR2 is YFSETQ. V trimming: 5 bases; J trimming: 0 bases; junction bases outside the gene matches: 3. The CDR3 consists of 14 residues. CDR3 in amino acids: CASRAGGSTDTQYF. The DNA of the CDR3 is TGCGCCAGCAGGGCAGGGGGAAGCACAGATACGCAGTATTTT. Using reference TRBV5-1 and TRBJ2-3 for the parts outside the CDR3, the full variable domain is KAGVTQTPRYLIKTRGQQVTLSCSPISGHRSVSWYQQTPGQGLQFLFEYFSETQRNKGNFPGRFSGRQFSNSRSEMNVSTLELGDSALYLCASRAGGSTDTQYFGPGTRLTVL.

The chain couples TRBV30 to TRBJ2-2; D perhaps matches TRBD1 (5 bases). The germline V gene has CDR1 GTSNPN and CDR2 SVGIG (reference sequence). Trimming pared 3 bases from V and 6 bases from J, leaving 14 bases between. This CDR3 spans 14 amino acids. The CDR3 sequence is CAWSPRVKAGELFF. The CDR3 coding sequence is TGTGCCTGGAGCCCCAGGGTTAAGGCCGGGGAGCTGTTTTTT.

Here the CDR3 reads CASRRTGDFNEKLFF. Here the CDR3 DNA reads TGTGCCAGCAGAAGAACAGGGGATTTTAATGAAAAACTGTTTTTT. The V call is TRBV27, the J call TRBJ1-4; TRBD1 aligns across 7 bases. Trimming took 6 bases from V and 4 from J; bases not matched to a gene: 8. CDR3 length equals 15 residues. CDR1 is MNHEY and CDR2 is SMNVEV in the germline V gene (reference sequence).

The rearrangement links TRBV4-1 to TRBJ2-7, with D perhaps matching TRBD2 (5 bases). Per germline, CDR1 MGHRA and CDR2 YSYEKL. The length of the CDR3 is 17 residues. Between the trimmed V and J ends, which lost 1 base and 0 bases, there was a span of 16 bases. The CDR3, as DNA: TGCGCCAGCAGCCAAGTGACGTCCCGGGCGGGCTCCTACGAGCAGTACTTC. Protein sequence: CASSQVTSRAGSYEQYF.

This clone was picked up one time. The chain links TRBV2 to TRBJ1-2; no clear D. Trimming removed 1 base from V and 4 bases from J, with 13 bases in between. Germline assignment: CDR1 SNHLY and CDR2 FYNNEI. The CDR3 loop spans 15 amino acids. The CDR3 region is CASSEGGEGSYGYTF. The CDR3 region has the DNA TGTGCCAGCAGTGAAGGCGGGGAAGGGAGCTATGGCTACACCTTC.

Comment on this clone: At one end the junction does not follow the germline gene, possibly because of a read error. The chain carries TRBV7-9 and TRBJ2-7; D gene ambiguous. This CDR3 spans 12 amino acids. Germline CDR1 SEHNR, CDR2 FQNEAQ (reference sequence). The CDR3 region has the DNA TGTTCCAGCAGCTTCGTCGGTTACGAGCAGTACTTC. It yields the protein CSSSFVGYEQYF. Full variable domain (missing parts from reference TRBV7-9 and TRBJ2-7): DTGVSQNPRHKITKRGQNVTFRCDPISEHNRLYWYRQTLGQGPEFLTYFQNEAQLEKSRLLSDRFSAERPKGSFSTLEIQRTEQGDSAMYLCSSSFVGYEQYFGPGTRLTVT.

The chain carries TRBV5-1 and TRBJ1-2; D unresolved. This CDR3 spans 15 amino acids. V shed 1 base and J shed 7 bases, with 17 bases lying between them. Germline values: CDR1 SGHRS, CDR2 YFSETQ. CDR3 in amino acids: CASSLRREPGAGYTF. The CDR3 DNA reads as TGCGCCAGCAGCTTGAGGCGGGAACCAGGCGCTGGCTACACCTTC.

The chain links TRBV6-5 to TRBJ1-2; the match to TRBD1 covers 10 bases. CDR1 and CDR2 from the germline V gene are MNHEY and SVGAGI. With 2 bases clipped from V and 8 bases from J, the junction kept 8 bases outside the gene matches. The CDR3 length is 15 residues. CDR3 in amino acids: CASSYRRQGAEGYTF. The CDR3 DNA is TGTGCCAGCAGTTACCGTAGACAGGGGGCAGAAGGCTACACCTTC.

V usage is TRBV6-6 and J usage is TRBJ1-5; D not certain. Trimming took 6 bases from V and 0 from J, leaving 15 bases between them. CDR1 and CDR2 from the germline V gene are MNHNY and SVGAGI (reference sequence). The CDR3 runs to 16 residues. This chain's CDR3 is CASRDRQTYSNQPQHF. The CDR3, as DNA: TGTGCCAGCAGAGACCGGCAGACATATAGCAATCAGCCCCAGCATTTT.

This clone was counted between two and nine times. At one boundary the junction diverges from the germline segment, which might be a read error. The CDR3 nucleotides are TGTGCCAGCAGCTTGGCTCATAGGGAGCTGTACTTC. Protein product: CASSLAHRELYF. V usage is TRBV5-6 and J usage is TRBJ2-7; tentative D call: TRBD2 (5 bases). CDR3 length equals 12 residues. Germline V CDR1 and CDR2: SGHDT, YYEEEE.

The rearrangement joins TRBV15 to TRBJ1-1, with a tentative D call TRBD1 (6 bases). The CDR3 extends over 17 amino acids. The V gene's germline CDR1 is LNHNV and CDR2 YYDKDF (reference sequence). V lost 3 bases, J lost 1 base, and 18 bases lay in between. This chain's CDR3 is CATSRIIVTTGNTEAFF. The CDR3 DNA reads as TGTGCCACCAGCAGGATTATAGTAACGACAGGGAACACTGAAGCTTTCTTT.

This clone was counted between two and nine times. The chain has TRBV10-3 and TRBJ2-3; 13 nucleotides align to TRBD2. From germline, CDR1 is ENHRY and CDR2 SYGVKD. The CDR3 has 16 amino acids. V was clipped by 6 bases and J by 2 bases; unmatched bases: 5. CDR3 nucleotide sequence: TGTGCCATCAGCGGGACTAGCGGGGTACTCACAGATACGCAGTATTTT. Its protein product is CAISGTSGVLTDTQYF.